This T cell receptor (beta chain) emerged from a study of T cells expressing NK-cell markers. Study as a whole: Seropositivity for HCMV was found in most of the eight sequenced donors, with one seronegative.

No DNA is given; TCRdb re-called the 5' RACE reads and lists each CDR3 protein once. This sample's table reports 200,000 to 300,000 distinct CDR3 sequences. The study, taken as a whole, reports: The study found these clonotypes also leading the CD3+CD56-NKG2C+ fraction in several donors.

Per the germline V gene, CDR1 is SNHLY and CDR2 is FYNNEI. The CDR3 has 17 residues. Worth noting for this clonotype: The target antigen is unknown.

The source of this sequence is a man between 18 and 29 years old in good health. The chain combines TRBV2 with TRBJ1-4; absent DNA, TCRdb's TRBD1 call cannot be checked. The sequenced material came from blood T cells: a sorted CD56 or NKG2C T cell subset, CD4+ or CD8+ T cells, or bulk PBMC T cells (not recorded which). CDR3 protein: CASSDGRQGAANEKLFF.